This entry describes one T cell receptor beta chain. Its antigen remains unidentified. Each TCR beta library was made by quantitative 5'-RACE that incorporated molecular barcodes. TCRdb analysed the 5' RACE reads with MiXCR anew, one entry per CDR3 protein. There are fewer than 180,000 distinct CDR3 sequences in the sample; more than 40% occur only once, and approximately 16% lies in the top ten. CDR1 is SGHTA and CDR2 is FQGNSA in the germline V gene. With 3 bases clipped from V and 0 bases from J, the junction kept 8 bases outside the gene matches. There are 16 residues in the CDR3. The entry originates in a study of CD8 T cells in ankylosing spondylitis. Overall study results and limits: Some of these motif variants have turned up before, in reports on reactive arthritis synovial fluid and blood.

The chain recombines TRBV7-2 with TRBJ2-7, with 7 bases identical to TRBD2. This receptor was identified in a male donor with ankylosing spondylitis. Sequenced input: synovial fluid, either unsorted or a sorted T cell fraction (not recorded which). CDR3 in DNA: TGTGCCAGCAGCTTCCGGGGCGGGAGATTCTCCTACGAGCAGTACTTC. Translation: CASSFRGGRFSYEQYF.